A single sample gave rise to the 30 T cell receptor beta chains below, sequenced in a study of vaccination and CD4 T cells after COVID-19. Cultured CD4+ T-cell DNA underwent Oncomine TCR Beta short-read sequencing. In TCRdb, the PCR reads were re-called with MiXCR into one record per CDR3 protein. The data contain about 14,000 distinct CDR3 sequences, 40% of them seen just once; the ten biggest clones take up about 10%. Their antigen targets remain unknown. Treatment indicated: roughly 10-day PBMC culture with coronavirus spike peptide pools or control peptides (ViraFEST assay). Sequencing input: CD4+ T cells from blood, cultured in vitro. The receptors were gathered from a human donor who had recovered from COVID-19.

Remarks on this clonotype: A junction boundary mismatches the germline segment, possibly from a read error. The chain recombines TRBV6-1 with TRBJ2-7, with 9 bases aligning to TRBD1. Germline V gives CDR1 MNHNS, CDR2 SASEGT. CDR3 length: 13 residues. Here the CDR3 DNA reads TGTGCCAGCAGTGACGCCCCGGACGGGACAGGGTTCTTC. It specifies CASSDAPDGTGFF.

This clonotype has more than one count but fewer than ten. The gene calls are TRBV6-1 and TRBJ1-1; 8 bases are a match to TRBD1. This CDR3 has 13 residues. Unmatched junction bases numbered 5, after V lost 4 bases and J lost 7 bases. Per the germline V gene, CDR1 is MNHNS and CDR2 is SASEGT. The CDR3 here is CASSAQGAIEAFF. The DNA for the CDR3 is TGTGCCAGCAGTGCGCAGGGGGCCATTGAAGCTTTCTTT.

In its sample, this clonotype was seen a few times. This chain uses TRBV7-7 with TRBJ2-5, with 7 nucleotides matching TRBD2. The CDR3 extends over 15 amino acids. CDR1 is SSHAT and CDR2 is FNYEAQ in the germline V gene (reference sequence). J lost 3 bases, V lost 3 bases, and 7 bases had no gene match. The CDR3 region has the DNA TGTGCCAGCAGCTTGGACGGCGGGAGAGAAGAGACCCAGTACTTC. This encodes CASSLDGGREETQYF.

The V and J genes are TRBV7-9 and TRBJ2-3; D is ambiguous. The V and J ends lost 3 bases and 5 bases respectively, with 9 bases between them. CDR3 length: 13 residues. CDR1 is SEHNR and CDR2 is FQNEAQ in the germline V gene (reference sequence). The CDR3 nucleotides are TGTGCCAGCAGCTTCACACGACAAGATACGCAGTATTTT. Protein sequence: CASSFTRQDTQYF.

The rearrangement joins TRBV6-5 to TRBJ1-4; the match to TRBD1 covers 8 bases. The V gene's germline CDR1 is MNHEY and CDR2 SVGAGI. Unmatched junction bases numbered 3, after V lost 4 bases and J lost 8 bases. The CDR3 contains 13 residues. CDR3 DNA sequence: TGTGCCAGCAGTTTCCGACAGGGGGAAAAACTGTTTTTT. Translation: CASSFRQGEKLFF.

J is TRBJ2-7 and V is TRBV20-1; D might be TRBD2 (6 bases). Germline V gene lookup returns CDR1 DFQATT and CDR2 SNEGSKA (reference sequence). Trimming left V 5 bases short and J 4 bases short, with 15 bases between. The CDR3 has 13 residues. The CDR3 reads CSASGTLLYEQYF. CDR3 sequence (DNA): TGCAGTGCTTCAGGGACTTTGTTGTACGAGCAGTACTTC.

This clonotype showed up just a few times. This chain links TRBV5-1 with TRBJ1-2; D might be TRBD1 (6 bases). Trimming took 4 bases from V and 8 from J, leaving 15 bases between them. The CDR3 extends over 13 amino acids. Germline V gives CDR1 SGHRS, CDR2 YFSETQ. CDR3 protein: CASSTGTAQGYTF. Written as DNA, the CDR3 is TGCGCCAGCAGCACAGGGACGGCCCAAGGCTACACCTTC.

This clonotype appeared once. The chain couples TRBV30 to TRBJ2-1; 9 nucleotides match TRBD2. The V segment lost 4 bases and the J segment 13 bases; nucleotides outside the gene matches: 11. The CDR3 is made up of 13 amino acids. Germline CDR1 and CDR2: GTSNPN and SVGIG (reference sequence). The CDR3 DNA sequence: TGTGCCTGGAAACAAAGCCTAGCGGGATCTCAGTTCTTC. Amino acid sequence: CAWKQSLAGSQFF. The full variable domain, rest sourced from reference TRBV30 and TRBJ2-1, is SQTIHQWPATLVQPVGSPLSLECTVEGTSNPNLYWYRQAAGRGLQLLFYSVGIGQISSEVPQNLSASRPQDRQFILSSKKLLLSDSGFYLCAWKQSLAGSQFFGPGTRLTVL.

The gene calls are TRBV19 and TRBJ2-3; 8 nucleotides match TRBD1. This CDR3 region has 15 residues. Unmatched junction bases numbered 4, after V lost 4 bases and J lost 1 base. Germline CDR1 LNHDA, CDR2 SQIVND (reference sequence). CDR3 DNA sequence: TGTGCCAGTAGTACCCCGGGACAGGGCACAGATACGCAGTATTTT. Its translation is CASSTPGQGTDTQYF.

The V gene is TRBV10-1, the J gene TRBJ2-2; D ambiguous. V was clipped by 3 bases and J by 0 bases, with 8 bases between them. There are 15 residues in the CDR3. Germline-derived CDR1 and CDR2 are WNHNN and SYGVQD (reference sequence). The CDR3 bases are TGCGCCAGCAGTGAAGAGACGGCGAACACCGGGGAGCTGTTTTTT. Its protein product is CASSEETANTGELFF.

The chain recombines TRBV5-1 with TRBJ1-1, with 9 bases matching TRBD1. The germline V gene has CDR1 SGHRS and CDR2 YFSETQ. J was trimmed by 7 bases and V by 2 bases; bases with no gene match: 9. The CDR3 length is 15 residues. CDR3 coding DNA: TGCGCCAGCAGCTTTTCCGGGACAGGGAATGGTGAAGCTTTCTTT. This encodes CASSFSGTGNGEAFF.

This clonotype was seen a handful of times. V and J are TRBV3-1 and TRBJ1-1, with 8 bases fitting TRBD1. CDR1 and CDR2 (germline): LGHDT, YNNKEL (reference sequence). V was clipped by 1 base and J by 0 bases; unmatched bases: 4. The CDR3 contains 16 residues. CDR3 DNA sequence: TGTGCCAGCAGCCAAGGCCGGACAGGGCTGAACACTGAAGCTTTCTTT. Protein: CASSQGRTGLNTEAFF.

The chain joins TRBV20-1 to TRBJ2-7; the D is unclear. V gave up 5 bases and J gave up 3 bases, with 23 bases separating them. The CDR3 extends over 16 amino acids. Germline CDR1 reads DFQATT; CDR2 reads SNEGSKA (reference sequence). In DNA form, the CDR3 reads TGCAGTGCTTCCTCCGGGCGGACGAAGGACCTCTACGAGCAGTACTTC. Protein: CSASSGRTKDLYEQYF.

The chain combines TRBV2 with TRBJ2-3; 7 bases agree with TRBD1. Germline lookup yields CDR1 SNHLY and CDR2 FYNNEI. V lost 2 bases and J lost 4; bases outside the gene matches: 6. The CDR3 has 15 amino acids. In DNA, the CDR3 is TGTGCCAGCAGTGAATATAACAGGGGCCCAGATACGCAGTATTTT. It specifies CASSEYNRGPDTQYF. Drawing the rest from reference TRBV2 and TRBJ2-3, the complete variable domain is EPEVTQTPSHQVTQMGQEVILRCVPISNHLYFYWYRQILGQKVEFLVSFYNNEISEKSEIFDDQFSVERPDGSNFTLKIRSTKLEDSAMYFCASSEYNRGPDTQYFGPGTRLTVL.

This clonotype was seen more than once but under ten times. Here the CDR3 DNA reads TGTGCCAGCAGCCTAAGGTGTTTTCGGGCGAATCAGCCCCAGCATTTT. This gives the protein CASSLRCFRANQPQHF. The chain joins TRBV11-1 to TRBJ1-5; D remains ambiguous. Germline values: CDR1 SGHAT, CDR2 FQDESV (reference sequence). V was cut by 5 bases and J by 4 bases, with 18 bases left in between. The CDR3 is 16 residues long.

This chain connects TRBV20-1 to TRBJ2-1, with D possibly matching TRBD2 (5 bases). This CDR3 has 14 amino acids. The V end lost 6 bases, the J end lost 1 base, and 13 bases lay between the germline ends. From germline, CDR1 is DFQATT and CDR2 SNEGSKA (reference sequence). The CDR3 coding sequence is TGCAGTGCAGGGCGGGCCCTTTCCTACAATGAGCAGTTCTTC. Its translation is CSAGRALSYNEQFF.

This rearrangement joins TRBV10-3 to TRBJ2-2, with 8 bases lining up with TRBD2. The germline V gene encodes CDR1 ENHRY and CDR2 SYGVKD. The CDR3 runs to 16 residues. Trimming removed 6 bases from V and 0 bases from J; junction bases left unmatched: 6. CDR3 loop: CAISGRGSSNTGELFF. The CDR3 DNA reads TGTGCCATCAGCGGGAGGGGGTCGTCGAACACCGGGGAGCTGTTTTTT.

A single count supports this clonotype. The J gene is TRBJ2-1, the V gene TRBV28, with a tentative D call TRBD2 (6 bases). CDR3 length: 14 amino acids. The V gene's germline CDR1 is MDHEN and CDR2 SYDVKM. The V end was cut by 9 bases, the J end by 6 bases, with 18 bases between. The CDR3 DNA follows: TGTGCCAGTTTCCTACTAGCACGAAGCAATGAGCAGTTCTTC. Protein product: CASFLLARSNEQFF.

V usage is TRBV6-1 and J usage is TRBJ1-6; D is undetermined. CDR1 and CDR2 (germline): MNHNS, SASEGT. The ends were cut back, 6 bases at V and 0 bases at J, with 6 bases in the middle. This CDR3 spans 14 amino acids. In DNA, the CDR3 is TGTGCCAGCAGGATTAACTCCTATAATTCACCCCTCCACTTT. Translating gives CASRINSYNSPLHF.

The chain uses TRBV15 and TRBJ1-2, with D possibly being TRBD1 (5 bases). Trimming left V 0 bases short and J 6 bases short, with 11 bases between. From germline, CDR1 is LNHNV and CDR2 YYDKDF (reference sequence). This CDR3 contains 14 residues. The CDR3 loop reads CATSRDLGGDGYTF. Here the CDR3 DNA reads TGTGCCACCAGCAGAGATTTAGGAGGGGATGGCTACACCTTC.

This clonotype was found a few times. V usage is TRBV24-1 and J usage is TRBJ2-5, with D hard to call. V was clipped by 1 base and J by 0 bases, with 14 bases between them. Germline CDR1 reads KGHDR; CDR2 reads SFDVKD. This CDR3 spans 17 amino acids. CDR3 residues: CATSDLVGGVHQETQYF. The CDR3 DNA sequence: TGTGCCACCAGTGATTTAGTGGGCGGAGTCCACCAAGAGACCCAGTACTTC.

This clonotype was detected a few times. The CDR3 spells CASKFGQGSDEQYF. The CDR3 DNA follows: TGTGCCAGCAAATTTGGACAGGGTAGCGACGAGCAGTACTTC. V and J are TRBV6-1 and TRBJ2-7; 8 bases fit TRBD1. The CDR3 spans 14 residues. CDR1 MNHNS and CDR2 SASEGT come from the germline V gene. The V gene end was trimmed by 7 bases and the J gene end by 5 bases; junction bases not matched to a gene: 10.

V is TRBV11-3 and J is TRBJ2-2, with 14 nucleotides matching TRBD2. Germline V gene sequence: CDR1 SGHNT, CDR2 YENEEA. The CDR3 covers 17 residues. Trimming took 4 bases from V and 6 from J; bases not matched to a gene: 7. This CDR3 reads CASSSRLAGGESGELFF. The CDR3 DNA is TGTGCCAGCAGCTCTAGACTAGCGGGAGGGGAGTCCGGGGAGCTGTTTTTT.

V usage is TRBV5-1 and J usage is TRBJ2-6, with TRBD1 matching 8 bases. The V gene's germline CDR1 is SGHRS and CDR2 YFSETQ. J was trimmed by 3 bases and V by 0 bases; bases with no gene match: 11. The CDR3 extends over 19 amino acids. DNA for the CDR3: TGCGCCAGCAGCTTGGACCCCAGGGGGCGTTCTAATGGGGCCAACGTCCTGACTTTC. Amino acid sequence: CASSLDPRGRSNGANVLTF.

The rearrangement uses TRBV20-1 and TRBJ2-5; D gene unclear. With 1 base removed from V and 5 bases from J, the gap between germline ends came to 11 bases. Germline V gene data show CDR1 as DFQATT and CDR2 as SNEGSKA (reference sequence). This CDR3 contains 13 residues. CDR3 loop: CSARARIAETQYF. In DNA form, the CDR3 reads TGCAGTGCTAGAGCCCGCATAGCTGAGACCCAGTACTTC.

The chain joins TRBV28 to TRBJ2-7; D possibly corresponds to TRBD1 (5 bases). CDR3 size: 14 residues. Germline CDR1 and CDR2: MDHEN and SYDVKM. The V end was cut by 5 bases, the J end by 0 bases, with 11 bases between. Here the CDR3 reads CASSRTPLSYEQYF. CDR3 nucleotides: TGTGCCAGCAGTCGGACACCCCTCTCCTACGAGCAGTACTTC.

As DNA, the CDR3 is TGCAGTGCTCCACCTGGGCTAGCGGGAGCTAACACAGATACGCAGTATTTT. This translates into CSAPPGLAGANTDTQYF. The gene calls are TRBV20-1 and TRBJ2-3; TRBD2 aligns across 10 bases. With 5 bases clipped from V and 2 bases from J, the junction kept 13 bases outside the gene matches. From germline, CDR1 is DFQATT and CDR2 SNEGSKA (reference sequence). The CDR3 totals 17 residues.

This clonotype was observed a few times. The rearrangement links TRBV5-1 to TRBJ1-2; 10 positions agree with TRBD1. The CDR3 contains 16 residues. With 0 bases clipped from V and 7 bases from J, the junction kept 9 bases outside the gene matches. Germline assignment: CDR1 SGHRS and CDR2 YFSETQ. The CDR3: CASSLAGTGAVRGYTF. In DNA form, the CDR3 reads TGCGCCAGCAGCTTGGCGGGGACAGGGGCTGTCCGTGGCTACACCTTC.

The chain is built from TRBV12-3 or TRBV12-4 and TRBJ2-4; TRBD2 matches 8 bases. J lost 0 bases, V lost 2 bases, and 12 bases had no gene match. CDR3 length: 19 residues. In DNA, the CDR3 is TGTGCCAGCAGTTTATACACCCGAGGGCTAGCGGGAGCCAAAAACATTCAGTACTTC. Translated: CASSLYTRGLAGAKNIQYF.

V is TRBV20-1 and J is TRBJ2-3; TRBD2 matches at 11 bases. The CDR3 spans 15 residues. Per the germline V gene, CDR1 is DFQATT and CDR2 is SNEGSKA (reference sequence). The J segment lost 5 bases and the V segment lost 0 bases, leaving 4 bases of the junction unmatched. The CDR3 region is CSARDRLAGQDTQYF. The CDR3 region has the DNA TGCAGTGCTAGAGATCGACTAGCGGGACAAGATACGCAGTATTTT.